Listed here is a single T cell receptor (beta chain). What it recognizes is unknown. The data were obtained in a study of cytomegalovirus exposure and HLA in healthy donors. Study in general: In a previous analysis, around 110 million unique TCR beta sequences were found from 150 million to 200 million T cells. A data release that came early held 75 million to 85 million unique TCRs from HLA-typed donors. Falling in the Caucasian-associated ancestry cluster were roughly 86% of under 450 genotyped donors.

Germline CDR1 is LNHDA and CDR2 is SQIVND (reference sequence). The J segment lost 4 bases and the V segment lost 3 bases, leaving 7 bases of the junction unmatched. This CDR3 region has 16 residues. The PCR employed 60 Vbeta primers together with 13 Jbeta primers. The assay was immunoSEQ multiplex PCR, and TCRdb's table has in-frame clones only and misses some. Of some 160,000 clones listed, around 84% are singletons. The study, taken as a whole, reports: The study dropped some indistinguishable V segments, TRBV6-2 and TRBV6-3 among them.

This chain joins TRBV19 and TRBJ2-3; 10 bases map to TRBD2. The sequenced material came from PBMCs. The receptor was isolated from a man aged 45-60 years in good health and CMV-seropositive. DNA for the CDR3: TGTGCCAGTAGTATCAGGCTAGCGGGAGTTGCAGATACGCAGTATTTT. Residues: CASSIRLAGVADTQYF.